This TCR beta chain was obtained from a study of radiotherapy plus CTLA-4 blockade in lung cancer. Looking at the study overall: Disease control reached approximately 29%, with objective responses in less than 20%.

Method: immunoSEQ multiplex PCR; TCRdb's copy keeps in-frame clones and lacks some. The sample holds about 120,000 clones, about four fifths seen once. Focal radiation plus CTLA-4 blockade with ipilimumab was given to patients with chemo-refractory metastatic non-small-cell lung cancer. Study observations and caveats: Early clone dynamics of blood T cells, plus interferon-beta, reportedly predicted response best. Peripheral blood showed expansion of tumor-derived TCR clones after radiotherapy and ipilimumab.

This clone occurred a few times. Its antigen remains unknown. The CDR3 loop spans 13 amino acids. Germline V gives CDR1 LNHDA, CDR2 SQIVND (reference sequence). Trimming shortened V by 5 bases and J by 6 bases, and 12 bases separated the two germline ends. This receptor was taken from a human donor with non-small cell lung cancer who had a partial response to radiotherapy plus ipilimumab. The sequenced sample was peripheral blood, obtained from a patient treated with radiotherapy plus ipilimumab. The chain recombines TRBV19 with TRBJ2-3, with a tentative D call TRBD2 (6 bases). The DNA for the CDR3 is TGTGCCAGTAGTTTCGGGAGACTGGATACGCAGTATTTT. It yields the protein CASSFGRLDTQYF.